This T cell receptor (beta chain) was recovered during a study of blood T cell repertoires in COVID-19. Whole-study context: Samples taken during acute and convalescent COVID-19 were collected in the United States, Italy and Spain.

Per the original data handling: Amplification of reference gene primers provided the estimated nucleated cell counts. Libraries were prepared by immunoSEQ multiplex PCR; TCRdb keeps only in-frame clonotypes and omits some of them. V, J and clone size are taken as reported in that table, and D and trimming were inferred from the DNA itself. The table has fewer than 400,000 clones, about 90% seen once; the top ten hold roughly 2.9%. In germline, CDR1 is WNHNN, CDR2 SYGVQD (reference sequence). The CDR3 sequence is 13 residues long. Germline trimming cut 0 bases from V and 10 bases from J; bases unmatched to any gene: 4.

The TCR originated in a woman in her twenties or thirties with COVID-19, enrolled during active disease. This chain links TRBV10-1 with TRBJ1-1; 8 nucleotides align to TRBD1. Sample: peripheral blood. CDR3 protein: CASSESGDRRAFF. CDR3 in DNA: TGCGCCAGCAGTGAGTCGGGGGACAGGCGAGCTTTCTTT.